This entry features one T cell receptor beta chain sequence. Its antigen is still unknown. There are 13 residues in the CDR3. CDR1 is SGHNT, CDR2 YENEEA, per germline. V shed 4 bases and J shed 8 bases, with 12 bases lying between them. The data stem from a study of radiation and T cells in renal cell carcinoma. Study in general: Nephrectomy followed 15 Gy stereotactic body radiation by 4 weeks.

Method: immunoSEQ multiplex PCR; TCRdb's copy keeps in-frame clones and lacks some. The data show roughly 120,000 clones, 75% to 85% seen once. This sample's time point: blood 2 weeks post-SBRT. Treatment described: 15 Gy SBRT to primary tumor, nephrectomy 4 weeks later. The patient's renal cell carcinoma had clear cell pathology. The study's findings and limits: No pretreatment tumor biopsies were available for baseline clonotypes.

The TCR comes from a woman aged 60-75 years with renal cell carcinoma. The chain recombines TRBV11-3 with TRBJ2-1, with D unclear. The sequenced sample was blood, obtained from a patient whose treatment included radiotherapy and nephrectomy. The CDR3 region is CASSSGLGDEQFF. For the CDR3, the DNA is TGTGCCAGCAGCTCCGGGCTAGGCGATGAGCAGTTCTTC.